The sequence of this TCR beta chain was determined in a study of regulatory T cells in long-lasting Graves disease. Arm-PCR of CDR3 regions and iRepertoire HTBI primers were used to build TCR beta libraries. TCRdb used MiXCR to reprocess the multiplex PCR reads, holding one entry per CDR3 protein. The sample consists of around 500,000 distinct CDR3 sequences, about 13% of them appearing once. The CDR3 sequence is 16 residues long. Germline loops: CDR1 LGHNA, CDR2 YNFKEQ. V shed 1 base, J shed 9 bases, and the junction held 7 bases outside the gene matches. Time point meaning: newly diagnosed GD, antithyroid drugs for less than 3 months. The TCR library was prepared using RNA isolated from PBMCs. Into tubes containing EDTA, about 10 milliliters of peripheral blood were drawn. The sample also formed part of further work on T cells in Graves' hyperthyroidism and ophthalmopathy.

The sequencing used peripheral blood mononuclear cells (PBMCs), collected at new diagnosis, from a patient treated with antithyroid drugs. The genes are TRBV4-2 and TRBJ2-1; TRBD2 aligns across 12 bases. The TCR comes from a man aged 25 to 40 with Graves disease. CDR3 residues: CASSQGLAGVNSEQFF. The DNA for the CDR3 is TGTGCCAGCAGCCAAGGACTAGCGGGAGTAAATAGTGAGCAGTTCTTC.